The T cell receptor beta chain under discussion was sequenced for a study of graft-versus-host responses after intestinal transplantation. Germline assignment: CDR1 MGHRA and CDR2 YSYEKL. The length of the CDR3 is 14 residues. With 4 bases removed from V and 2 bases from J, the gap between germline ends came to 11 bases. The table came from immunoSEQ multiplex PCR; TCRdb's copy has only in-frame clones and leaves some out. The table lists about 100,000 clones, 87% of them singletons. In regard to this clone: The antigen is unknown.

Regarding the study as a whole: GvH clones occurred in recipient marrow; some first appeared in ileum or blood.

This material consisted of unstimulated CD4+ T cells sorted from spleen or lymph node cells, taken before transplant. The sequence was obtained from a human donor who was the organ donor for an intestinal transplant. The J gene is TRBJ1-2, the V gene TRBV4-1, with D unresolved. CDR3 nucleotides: TGCGCCAGCAGCCGAATTGGGTGGAACTATGGCTACACCTTC. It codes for CASSRIGWNYGYTF.